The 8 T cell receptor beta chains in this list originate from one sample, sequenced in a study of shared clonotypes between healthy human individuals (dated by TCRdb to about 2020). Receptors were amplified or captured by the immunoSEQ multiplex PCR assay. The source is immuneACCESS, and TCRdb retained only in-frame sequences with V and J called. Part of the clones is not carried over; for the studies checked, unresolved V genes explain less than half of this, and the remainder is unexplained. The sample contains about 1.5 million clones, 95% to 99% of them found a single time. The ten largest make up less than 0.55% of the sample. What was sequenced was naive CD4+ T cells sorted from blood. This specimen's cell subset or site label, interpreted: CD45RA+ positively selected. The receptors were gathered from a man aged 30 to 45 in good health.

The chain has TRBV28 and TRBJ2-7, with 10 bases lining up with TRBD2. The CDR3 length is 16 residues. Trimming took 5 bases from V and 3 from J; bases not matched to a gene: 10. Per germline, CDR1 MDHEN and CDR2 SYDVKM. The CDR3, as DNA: TGTGCCAGCAGTCCCCCAAAAGCGGGAGGGTTCTACGAGCAGTACTTC. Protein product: CASSPPKAGGFYEQYF.

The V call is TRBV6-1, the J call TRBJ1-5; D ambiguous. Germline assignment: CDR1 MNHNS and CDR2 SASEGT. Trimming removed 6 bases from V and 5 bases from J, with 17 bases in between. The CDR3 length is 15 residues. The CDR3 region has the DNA TGTGCCAGCAGGGGTCCAGCCCTCCGGGATCAGCCCCAGCATTTT. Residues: CASRGPALRDQPQHF.

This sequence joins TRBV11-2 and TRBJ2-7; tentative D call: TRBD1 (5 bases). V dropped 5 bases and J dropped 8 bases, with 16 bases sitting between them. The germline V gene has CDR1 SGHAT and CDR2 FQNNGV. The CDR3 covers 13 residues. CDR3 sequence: CASSPTPSGQQYF. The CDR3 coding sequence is TGTGCCAGCAGCCCCACACCATCAGGGCAGCAGTACTTC. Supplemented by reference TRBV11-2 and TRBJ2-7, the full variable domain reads EAGVAQSPRYKIIEKRQSVAFWCNPISGHATLYWYQQILGQGPKLLIQFQNNGVVDDSQLPKDRFSAERLKGVDSTLKIQPAKLEDSAVYLCASSPTPSGQQYFGPGTRLTVT.

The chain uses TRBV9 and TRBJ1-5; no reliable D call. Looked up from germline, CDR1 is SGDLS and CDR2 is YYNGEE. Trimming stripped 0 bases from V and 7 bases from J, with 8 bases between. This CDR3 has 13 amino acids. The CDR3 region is CASSVAREQPQHF. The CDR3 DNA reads TGTGCCAGCAGCGTAGCTCGGGAGCAGCCCCAGCATTTT.

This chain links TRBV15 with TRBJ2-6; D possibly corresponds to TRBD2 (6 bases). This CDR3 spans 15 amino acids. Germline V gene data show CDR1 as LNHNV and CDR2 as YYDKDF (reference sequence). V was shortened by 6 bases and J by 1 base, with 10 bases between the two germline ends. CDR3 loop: CATRRRGSGANVLTF. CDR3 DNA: TGTGCCACCAGGAGGAGGGGTTCTGGGGCCAACGTCCTGACTTTC.

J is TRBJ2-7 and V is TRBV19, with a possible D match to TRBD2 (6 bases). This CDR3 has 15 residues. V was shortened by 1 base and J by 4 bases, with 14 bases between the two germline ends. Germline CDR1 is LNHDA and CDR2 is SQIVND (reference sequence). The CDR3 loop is CASSIVVYGSYEQYF. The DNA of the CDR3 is TGTGCCAGTAGTATAGTAGTTTACGGGAGTTACGAGCAGTACTTC.

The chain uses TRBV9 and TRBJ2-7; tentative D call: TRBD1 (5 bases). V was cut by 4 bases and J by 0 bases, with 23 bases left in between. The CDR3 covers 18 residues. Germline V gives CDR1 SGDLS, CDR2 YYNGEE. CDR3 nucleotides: TGTGCCAGCAGCTCTAACGGAACGCTGACAGCAAGCTCCTACGAGCAGTACTTC. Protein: CASSSNGTLTASSYEQYF.

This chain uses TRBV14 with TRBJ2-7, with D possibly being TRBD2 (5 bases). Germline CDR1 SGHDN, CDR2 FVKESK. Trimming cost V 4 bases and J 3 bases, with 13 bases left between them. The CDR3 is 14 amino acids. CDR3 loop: CASSPRNSVYEQYF. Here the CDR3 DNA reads TGTGCCAGCAGCCCACGTAATAGCGTCTACGAGCAGTACTTC. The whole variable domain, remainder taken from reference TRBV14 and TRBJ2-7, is EAGVTQFPSHSVIEKGQTVTLRCDPISGHDNLYWYRRVMGKEIKFLLHFVKESKQDESGMPNNRFLAERTGGTYSTLKVQPAELEDSGVYFCASSPRNSVYEQYFGPGTRLTVT.